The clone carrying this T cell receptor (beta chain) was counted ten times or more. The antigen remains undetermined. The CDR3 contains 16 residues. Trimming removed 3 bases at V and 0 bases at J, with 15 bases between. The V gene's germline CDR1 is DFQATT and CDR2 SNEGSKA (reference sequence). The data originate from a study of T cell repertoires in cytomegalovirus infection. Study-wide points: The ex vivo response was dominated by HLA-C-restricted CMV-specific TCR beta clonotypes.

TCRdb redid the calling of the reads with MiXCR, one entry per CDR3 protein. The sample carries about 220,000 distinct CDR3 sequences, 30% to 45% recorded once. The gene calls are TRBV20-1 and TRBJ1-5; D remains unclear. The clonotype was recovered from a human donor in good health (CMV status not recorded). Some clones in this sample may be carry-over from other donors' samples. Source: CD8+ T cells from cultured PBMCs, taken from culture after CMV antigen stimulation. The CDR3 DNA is TGCAGTGCTAGTATCCCAGCGGTGTATAGCAATCAGCCCCAGCATTTT. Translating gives CSASIPAVYSNQPQHF.